The 10 T cell receptor beta chains in this list originate from one sample, sequenced in a study of T-cell memory formation after mild COVID-19. TCRdb reanalysed the 5' RACE reads using MiXCR and keeps one entry per CDR3 protein. The sample shows around 450,000 distinct CDR3 sequences, 15% to 20% of them seen only once. Sample: PBMCs or a T cell subset sorted from them (not recorded which). The receptors were gathered from an adult woman who had mild COVID-19 (a few samples of this study predate the infection). Cell type and time point are not known.

The chain is built from TRBV9 and TRBJ2-1; 9 bases fit TRBD2. CDR1 and CDR2 from the germline V gene are SGDLS and YYNGEE. V shed 4 bases and J 4 bases; nucleotides not matched to a gene: 12. The CDR3 is 17 amino acids. In DNA form, the CDR3 reads TGTGCCAGCAGCCCGCGGGAGGGGGCCTCGGCTTACAATGAGCAGTTCTTC. Amino acids: CASSPREGASAYNEQFF.

CDR3 in DNA: TGTGCCAGCAGGGGGACACCCGAATATGGCTACACCTTC. Translating it yields CASRGTPEYGYTF. V gene TRBV7-9 combines with J gene TRBJ1-2; TRBD1 is a possible D gene (6 bases). Germline lookup yields CDR1 SEHNR and CDR2 FQNEAQ (reference sequence). V was clipped by 6 bases and J by 5 bases, with 13 bases between them. The CDR3 spans 13 residues.

A few counts support this clonotype. The V gene is TRBV24-1, the J gene TRBJ2-2, with 9 nucleotides matching TRBD1. Germline values: CDR1 KGHDR, CDR2 SFDVKD. V was pared by 4 bases and J by 6 bases, with 8 bases of the junction left unmatched. This CDR3 is 16 amino acids long. This chain's CDR3 is CATSDPTGTGPGELFF. CDR3 nucleotides: TGTGCCACCAGTGACCCCACCGGGACAGGGCCCGGGGAGCTGTTTTTT.

The chain joins TRBV30 to TRBJ1-2; a possible D gene is TRBD1 (5 bases). V dropped 4 bases and J dropped 2 bases, with 11 bases sitting between them. Germline CDR1 and CDR2: GTSNPN and SVGIG (reference sequence). The CDR3 has 13 amino acids. The CDR3 sequence is CAWTPGLNYGYTF. The DNA for the CDR3 is TGTGCCTGGACCCCAGGGTTGAACTATGGCTACACCTTC.

The CDR3 here is CASSEAPGAFYEQYF. The CDR3 region has the DNA TGTGCCAGCAGTGAAGCACCGGGGGCTTTCTACGAGCAGTACTTC. The rearrangement links TRBV2 to TRBJ2-7; possibly TRBD1 or TRBD2 for D (6 bases each). This CDR3 has 15 residues. Trimming removed 0 bases at V and 3 bases at J, with 12 bases between. Germline CDR1 is SNHLY and CDR2 is FYNNEI.

Only a few counts were recorded for this clonotype. The chain uses TRBV12-5 and TRBJ2-3; 8 bases agree with TRBD2. J gave up 5 bases and V 7 bases, and 8 bases lay outside the gene matches. The germline V gene encodes CDR1 LGHNT and CDR2 FRNRAP. The CDR3 spans 14 residues. In DNA form, the CDR3 reads TGTGCTAGTGTGTGGCGGGAGGTGAAAGATACGCAGTATTTT. It is translated as CASVWREVKDTQYF.

The table lists this clonotype with a few counts. The genes are TRBV28 and TRBJ2-7; 12 positions agree with TRBD2. The CDR3 contains 16 residues. Germline-derived CDR1 and CDR2 are MDHEN and SYDVKM. V lost 5 bases and J lost 2; bases outside the gene matches: 7. In DNA, the CDR3 is TGTGCCAGCAGTCTCAGGGGACTAGCGGGCGCCTACGAGCAGTACTTC. Its translation is CASSLRGLAGAYEQYF.

This clonotype was observed a handful of times. The rearrangement links TRBV5-1 to TRBJ1-6; D is perhaps TRBD1 (6 bases). CDR3 length equals 13 residues. Per germline, CDR1 SGHRS and CDR2 YFSETQ. The V and J ends lost 6 bases and 8 bases respectively, with 12 bases between them. The CDR3 sequence is CASNLGGDSPLHF. CDR3 nucleotides: TGCGCCAGCAACTTAGGGGGAGATTCACCCCTCCACTTT.

This clonotype came up many times. This chain uses TRBV5-8 with TRBJ2-7; 8 bases map to TRBD1. Per germline, CDR1 SGHTS and CDR2 YDEGEE. The CDR3 runs to 13 residues. J lost 12 bases, V lost 4 bases, and 12 bases had no gene match. The CDR3 sequence: CASSDRTGLEVYF. The CDR3 DNA reads TGTGCCAGCAGCGACCGGACAGGGTTGGAGGTGTACTTC.

V and J are TRBV24-1 and TRBJ2-3, with 9 bases identical to TRBD2. CDR3 length equals 19 residues. CDR1 is KGHDR, CDR2 SFDVKD, per germline. With V trimmed by 7 bases and J by 4 bases, 20 bases remained unmatched. This CDR3 reads CATRVTSGYSNIEPDTQYF. As DNA, the CDR3 is TGTGCCACCAGGGTGACTAGCGGTTACTCGAACATAGAACCAGATACGCAGTATTTT.